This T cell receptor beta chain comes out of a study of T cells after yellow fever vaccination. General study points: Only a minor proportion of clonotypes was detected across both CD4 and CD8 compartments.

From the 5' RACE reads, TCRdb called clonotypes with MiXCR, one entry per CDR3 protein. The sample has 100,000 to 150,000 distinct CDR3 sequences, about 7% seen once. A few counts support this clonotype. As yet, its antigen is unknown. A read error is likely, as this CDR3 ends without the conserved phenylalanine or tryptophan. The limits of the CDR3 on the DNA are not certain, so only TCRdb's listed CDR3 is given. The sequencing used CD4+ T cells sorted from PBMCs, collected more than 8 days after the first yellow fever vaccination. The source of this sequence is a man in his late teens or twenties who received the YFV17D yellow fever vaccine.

CDR3 loop: CASSRLIPTV. The chain employs TRBV12-3 or TRBV12-4 and TRBJ1-2. Counting both end residues, the CDR3 totals 10 amino acids.